This T cell receptor (beta chain) was observed in a study of blood T cell repertoires in COVID-19. The CDR3 has 12 amino acids. Germline values: CDR1 MDHEN, CDR2 SYDVKM. V shed 11 bases and J shed 8 bases, with 18 bases lying between them. In terms of age and location, participants ranged from about 18 to 95 years and lived in about 25 US areas. Self-reported history from a screening survey and questionnaire set each donor's cohort. Generated by immunoSEQ multiplex PCR, the TCRdb table keeps only in-frame clones and is missing some. The sample has fewer than 250,000 clones; 80% to 90% are singletons. The TCR originated in a woman aged 30 to 39 with acute COVID-19. V and J are TRBV28 and TRBJ1-2, with TRBD1 as a possible D gene (5 bases). The sequencing sample was made of PBMCs or T cells enriched from blood (not recorded which). The CDR3 DNA is TGTGCCCTTGGGGGGGGGAGGAAAGGCTACACCTTC. It specifies CALGGGRKGYTF.